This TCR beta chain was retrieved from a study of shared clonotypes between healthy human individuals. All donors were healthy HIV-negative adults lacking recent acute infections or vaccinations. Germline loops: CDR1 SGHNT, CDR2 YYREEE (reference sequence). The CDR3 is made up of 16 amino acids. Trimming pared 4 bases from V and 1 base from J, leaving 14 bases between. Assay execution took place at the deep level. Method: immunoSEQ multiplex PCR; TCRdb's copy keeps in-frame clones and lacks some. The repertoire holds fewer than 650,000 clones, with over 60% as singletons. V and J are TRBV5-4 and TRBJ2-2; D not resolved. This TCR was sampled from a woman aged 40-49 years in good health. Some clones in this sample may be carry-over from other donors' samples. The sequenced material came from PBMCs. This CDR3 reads CASSPQVIENTGELFF. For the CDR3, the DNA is TGTGCCAGCAGCCCCCAAGTAATCGAGAACACCGGGGAGCTGTTTTTT.